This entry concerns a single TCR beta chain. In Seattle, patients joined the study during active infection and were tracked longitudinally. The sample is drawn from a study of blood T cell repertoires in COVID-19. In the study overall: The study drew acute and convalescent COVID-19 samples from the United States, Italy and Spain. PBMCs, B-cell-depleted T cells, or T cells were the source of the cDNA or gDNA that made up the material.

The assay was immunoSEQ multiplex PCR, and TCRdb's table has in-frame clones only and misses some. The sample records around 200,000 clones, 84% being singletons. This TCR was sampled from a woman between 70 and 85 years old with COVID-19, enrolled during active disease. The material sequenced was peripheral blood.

CDR3 in amino acids: CASSLGVAGNEQFF. The CDR3 bases are TGTGCCAGCAGTTTAGGGGTAGCGGGAAATGAGCAGTTCTTC. This rearrangement joins TRBV28 to TRBJ2-1; the match to TRBD2 covers 8 bases. Germline assignment: CDR1 MDHEN and CDR2 SYDVKM. V was clipped by 2 bases and J by 7 bases; unmatched bases: 4. This CDR3 region has 14 residues.